This T cell receptor (beta chain) derives from a study of T cell responses to AZD1222 COVID-19 vaccine. Broader study findings: Close to half of all spike-specific TCRs reportedly target regions of the variants that are unmutated. CD4 TCRs covered the whole spike, strongest at regions 160-218 and 743-854. Only 5 or 6 people who got AZD1222 tested seropositive at baseline. Mostly white British, mostly female donors; authors suggested clonal diversity may be underestimated.

Data came from immunoSEQ multiplex PCR; TCRdb stores just in-frame clones and leaves some out. Of tens of thousands of clones detected, roughly 84% appear once; the ten largest clones hold more than 15%. There are a few counts of this clone. What it binds is unknown. The ends lost 5 bases at V and 4 bases at J; junction bases unmatched: 18. CDR1 is SEHNR, CDR2 FQNEAQ, per germline (reference sequence). This CDR3 comprises 18 residues. Here the sequenced sample was peripheral blood, taken 28 days after the second AZD1222 dose. The clonotype originates from an adult who received the AZD1222 COVID-19 vaccine. The chain employs TRBV7-9 and TRBJ1-2; 8 bases are shared with TRBD1. As DNA, the CDR3 is TGTGCCAGCAGCAATCGTCGAAGTTCTGGGGGGACAGGCTATGGCTACACCTTC. This sequence encodes CASSNRRSSGGTGYGYTF.